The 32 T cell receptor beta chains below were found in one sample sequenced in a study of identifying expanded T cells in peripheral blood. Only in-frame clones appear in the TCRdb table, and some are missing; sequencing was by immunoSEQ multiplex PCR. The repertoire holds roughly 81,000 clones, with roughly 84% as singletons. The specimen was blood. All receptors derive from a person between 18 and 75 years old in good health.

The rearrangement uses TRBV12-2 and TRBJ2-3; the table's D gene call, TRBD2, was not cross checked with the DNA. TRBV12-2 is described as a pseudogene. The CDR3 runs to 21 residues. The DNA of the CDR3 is TGTGCAAGTCGCTGTGGCTCCCTTTCTAGCGGGAGGGCTACCAACACAGATACGCAGTATTTT. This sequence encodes CASRCGSLSSGRATNTDTQYF.

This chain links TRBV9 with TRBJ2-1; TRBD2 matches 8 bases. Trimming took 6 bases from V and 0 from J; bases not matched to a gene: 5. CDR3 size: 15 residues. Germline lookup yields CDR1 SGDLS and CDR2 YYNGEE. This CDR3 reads CASTLSGSSYNEQFF. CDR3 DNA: TGTGCCAGCACCCTCAGCGGGAGCTCCTACAATGAGCAGTTCTTC.

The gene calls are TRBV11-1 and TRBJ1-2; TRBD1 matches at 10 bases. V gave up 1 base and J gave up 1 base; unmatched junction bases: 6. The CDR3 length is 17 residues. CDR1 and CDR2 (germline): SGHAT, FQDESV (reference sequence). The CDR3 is CASSLDSGTGVNYGYTF. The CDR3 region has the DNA TGTGCCAGCAGCTTAGACTCCGGGACAGGGGTTAACTATGGCTACACCTTC.

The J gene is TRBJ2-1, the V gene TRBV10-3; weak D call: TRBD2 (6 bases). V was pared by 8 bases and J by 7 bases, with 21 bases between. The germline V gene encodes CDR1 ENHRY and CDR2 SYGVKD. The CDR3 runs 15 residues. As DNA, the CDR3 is TGTGCCATCGGGGGGACCGGGACGATGGGAAATGAGCAGTTCTTC. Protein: CAIGGTGTMGNEQFF.

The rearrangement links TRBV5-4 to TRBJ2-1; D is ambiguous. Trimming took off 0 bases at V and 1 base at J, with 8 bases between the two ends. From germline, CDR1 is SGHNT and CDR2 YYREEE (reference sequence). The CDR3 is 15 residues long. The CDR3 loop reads CASSLGRSSYNEQFF. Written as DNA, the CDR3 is TGTGCCAGCAGCTTGGGCAGGTCATCCTACAATGAGCAGTTCTTC.

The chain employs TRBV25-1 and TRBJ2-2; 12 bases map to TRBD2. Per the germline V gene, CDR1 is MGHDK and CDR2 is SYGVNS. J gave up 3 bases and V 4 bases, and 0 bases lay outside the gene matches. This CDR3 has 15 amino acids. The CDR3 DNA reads TGTGCCAGCAGTGCTAGCGGGAGGGACACCGGGGAGCTGTTTTTT. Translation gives CASSASGRDTGELFF.

This CDR3 reads CASSLGPGNTEAFF. As DNA, the CDR3 is TGTGCCAGCAGCTTAGGTCCGGGGAACACTGAAGCTTTCTTT. This chain joins TRBV11-3 and TRBJ1-1; D not certain. Trimming took off 1 base at V and 1 base at J, with 7 bases between the two ends. The CDR3 is 14 amino acids. Germline V gene sequence: CDR1 SGHNT, CDR2 YENEEA. The full variable domain, with the rest looked up from reference TRBV11-3 and TRBJ1-1, is EAGVVQSPRYKIIEKKQPVAFWCNPISGHNTLYWYLQNLGQGPELLIRYENEEAVDDSQLPKDRFSAERLKGVDSTLKIQPAELGDSAVYLCASSLGPGNTEAFFGQGTRLTVV.

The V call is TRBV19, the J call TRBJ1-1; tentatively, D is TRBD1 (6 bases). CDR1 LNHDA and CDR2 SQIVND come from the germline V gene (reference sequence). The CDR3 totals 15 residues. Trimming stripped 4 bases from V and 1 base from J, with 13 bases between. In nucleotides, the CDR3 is TGTGCCAGTAGTACCCAAGGACAGACGAACACTGAAGCTTTCTTT. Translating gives CASSTQGQTNTEAFF.

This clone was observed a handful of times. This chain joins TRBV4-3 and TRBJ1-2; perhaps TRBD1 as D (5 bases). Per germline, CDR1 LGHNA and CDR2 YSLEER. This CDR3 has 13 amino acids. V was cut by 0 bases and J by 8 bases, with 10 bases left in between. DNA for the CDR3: TGCGCCAGCAGCCAAGACGACAGAAGGGGCTACACCTTC. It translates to CASSQDDRRGYTF.

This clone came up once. The CDR3 coding sequence is TGCGCCAGCAGCATCACAGGGCTCGTCATTCCGAACTATGGCTACACCTTC. Translation gives CASSITGLVIPNYGYTF. The chain is built from TRBV4-1 and TRBJ1-2; D possibly corresponds to TRBD1 (6 bases). The germline V and J ends were trimmed by 5 bases and 2 bases, with 21 bases remaining between them. Germline CDR1 is MGHRA and CDR2 is YSYEKL. The CDR3 has 17 residues.

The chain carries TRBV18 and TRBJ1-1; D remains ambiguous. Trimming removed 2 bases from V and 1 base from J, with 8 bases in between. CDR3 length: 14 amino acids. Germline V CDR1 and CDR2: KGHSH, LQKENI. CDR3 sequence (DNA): TGTGCCAGCTCACCAGGAACAGCGAACACTGAAGCTTTCTTT. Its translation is CASSPGTANTEAFF.

This CDR3 is CASSTPPYSGGTDTQYF. CDR3 DNA sequence: TGTGCCAGTAGTACCCCTCCCTATAGCGGGGGCACAGATACGCAGTATTTT. The chain employs TRBV19 and TRBJ2-3, with TRBD2 matching 8 bases. The V gene's germline CDR1 is LNHDA and CDR2 SQIVND (reference sequence). V shed 4 bases and J 1 base; nucleotides not matched to a gene: 10. This CDR3 region has 17 residues.

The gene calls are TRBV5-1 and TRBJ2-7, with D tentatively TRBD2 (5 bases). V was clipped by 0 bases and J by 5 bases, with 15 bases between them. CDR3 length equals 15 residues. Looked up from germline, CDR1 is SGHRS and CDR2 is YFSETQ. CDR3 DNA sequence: TGCGCCAGCAGCTTGGCCCGCCCTACCGGGGACGAGCAGTACTTC. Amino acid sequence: CASSLARPTGDEQYF. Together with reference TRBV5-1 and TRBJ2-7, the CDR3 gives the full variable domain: KAGVTQTPRYLIKTRGQQVTLSCSPISGHRSVSWYQQTPGQGLQFLFEYFSETQRNKGNFPGRFSGRQFSNSRSEMNVSTLELGDSALYLCASSLARPTGDEQYFGPGTRLTVT.

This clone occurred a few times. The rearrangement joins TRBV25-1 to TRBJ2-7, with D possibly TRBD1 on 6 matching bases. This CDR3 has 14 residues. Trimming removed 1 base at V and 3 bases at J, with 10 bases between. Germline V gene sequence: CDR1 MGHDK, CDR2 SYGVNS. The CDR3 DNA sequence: TGTGCCAGCAGTGAATTAGGACAGATCTACGAGCAGTACTTC. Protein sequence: CASSELGQIYEQYF.

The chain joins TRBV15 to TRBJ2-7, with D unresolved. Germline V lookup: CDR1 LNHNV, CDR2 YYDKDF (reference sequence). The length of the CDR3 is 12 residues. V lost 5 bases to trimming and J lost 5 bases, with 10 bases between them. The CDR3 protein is CATSGTGHEQYF. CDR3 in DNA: TGTGCCACCAGCGGAACTGGCCACGAGCAGTACTTC.

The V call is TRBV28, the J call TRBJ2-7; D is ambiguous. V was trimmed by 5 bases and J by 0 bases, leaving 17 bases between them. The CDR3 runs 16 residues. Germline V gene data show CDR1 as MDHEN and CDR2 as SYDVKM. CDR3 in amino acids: CASSPPGQVSSYEQYF. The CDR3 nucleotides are TGTGCCAGCAGTCCACCCGGGCAGGTCAGCTCCTACGAGCAGTACTTC.

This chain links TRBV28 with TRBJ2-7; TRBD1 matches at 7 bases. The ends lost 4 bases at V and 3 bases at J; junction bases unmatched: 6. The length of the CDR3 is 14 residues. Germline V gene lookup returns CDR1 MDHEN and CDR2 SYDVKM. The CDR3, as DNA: TGTGCCAGCAGTTCCGGGACAGCGCGCTACGAGCAGTACTTC. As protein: CASSSGTARYEQYF.

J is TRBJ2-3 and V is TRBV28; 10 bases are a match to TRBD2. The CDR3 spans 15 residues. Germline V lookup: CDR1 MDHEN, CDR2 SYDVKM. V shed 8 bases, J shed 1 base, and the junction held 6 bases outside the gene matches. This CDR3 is CASLSGRPRTDTQYF. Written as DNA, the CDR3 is TGTGCCAGCCTTAGCGGGAGGCCTCGCACAGATACGCAGTATTTT.

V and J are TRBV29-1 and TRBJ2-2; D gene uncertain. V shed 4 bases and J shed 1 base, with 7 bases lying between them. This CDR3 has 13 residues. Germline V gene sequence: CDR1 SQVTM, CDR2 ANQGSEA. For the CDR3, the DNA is TGCAGCGTTGCCCCAGGGAACACCGGGGAGCTGTTTTTT. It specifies CSVAPGNTGELFF.

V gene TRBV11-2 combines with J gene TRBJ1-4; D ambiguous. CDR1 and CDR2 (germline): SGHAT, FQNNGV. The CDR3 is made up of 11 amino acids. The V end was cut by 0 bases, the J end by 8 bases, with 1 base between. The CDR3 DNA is TGTGCCAGCAGCTTAGACGAAAAACTGTTTTTT. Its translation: CASSLDEKLFF.

The CDR3 region has the DNA TGTGCCAGCAGTGAAGGGGCTAGCAGGACCTACGAGCAGTACTTC. Encoded protein: CASSEGASRTYEQYF. This chain uses TRBV6-1 with TRBJ2-7; D might be TRBD2 (5 bases). The V gene's germline CDR1 is MNHNS and CDR2 SASEGT. The CDR3 runs 15 residues. The V end was cut by 1 base, the J end by 2 bases, with 12 bases between.

This CDR3 reads CASSLNWGSGQETQYF. The CDR3 nucleotides read TGTGCCAGCAGCCTAAATTGGGGTAGCGGGCAAGAGACCCAGTACTTC. The rearrangement joins TRBV11-1 to TRBJ2-5, with 7 nucleotides matching TRBD2. Germline loops: CDR1 SGHAT, CDR2 FQDESV (reference sequence). The CDR3 is made up of 16 amino acids. The trim removed 5 bases at V and 2 bases at J, leaving 11 bases unmatched.

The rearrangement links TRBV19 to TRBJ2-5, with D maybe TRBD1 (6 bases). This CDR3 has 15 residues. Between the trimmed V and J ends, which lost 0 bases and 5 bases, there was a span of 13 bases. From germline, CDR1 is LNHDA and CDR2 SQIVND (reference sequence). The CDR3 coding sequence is TGTGCCAGTAGTATAGATGCACAGGGCTGGGAGACCCAGTACTTC. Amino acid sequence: CASSIDAQGWETQYF.

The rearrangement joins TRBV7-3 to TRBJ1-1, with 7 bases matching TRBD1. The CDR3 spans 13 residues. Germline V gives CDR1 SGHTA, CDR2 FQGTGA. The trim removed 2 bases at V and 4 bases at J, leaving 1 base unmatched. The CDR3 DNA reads TGTGCCAGCAGCTTACAGGGGGGCACTGAAGCTTTCTTT. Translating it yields CASSLQGGTEAFF. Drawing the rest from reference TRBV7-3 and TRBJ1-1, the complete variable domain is GAGVSQTPSNKVTEKGKYVELRCDPISGHTALYWYRQSLGQGPEFLIYFQGTGAADDSGLPNDRFFAVRPEGSVSTLKIQRTERGDSAVYLCASSLQGGTEAFFGQGTRLTVV.

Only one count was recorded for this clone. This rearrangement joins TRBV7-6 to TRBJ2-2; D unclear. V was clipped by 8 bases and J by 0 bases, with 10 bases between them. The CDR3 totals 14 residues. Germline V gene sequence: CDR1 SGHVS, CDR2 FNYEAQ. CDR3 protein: CASLRVPNTGELFF. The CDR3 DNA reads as TGTGCCAGCCTTAGAGTTCCGAACACCGGGGAGCTGTTTTTT.

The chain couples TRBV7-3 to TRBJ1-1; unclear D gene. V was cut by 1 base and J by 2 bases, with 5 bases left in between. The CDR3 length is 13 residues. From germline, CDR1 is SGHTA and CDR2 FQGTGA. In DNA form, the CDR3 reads TGTGCCAGCAGCTTAAATGGAAACACTGAAGCTTTCTTT. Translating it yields CASSLNGNTEAFF.

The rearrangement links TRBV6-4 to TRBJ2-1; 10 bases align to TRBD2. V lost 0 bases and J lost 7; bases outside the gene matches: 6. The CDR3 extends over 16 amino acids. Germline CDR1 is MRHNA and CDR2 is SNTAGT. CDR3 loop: CASSDSTGLATNEQFF. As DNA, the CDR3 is TGTGCCAGCAGTGACTCGACGGGACTAGCGACAAATGAGCAGTTCTTC.

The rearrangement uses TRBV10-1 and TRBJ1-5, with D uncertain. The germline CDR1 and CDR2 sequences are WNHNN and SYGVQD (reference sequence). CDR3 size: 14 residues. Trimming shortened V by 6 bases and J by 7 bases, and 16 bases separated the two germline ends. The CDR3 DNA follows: TGCGCCAGCAGGCCTCGGTGGTGGGGACAGCCCCAGCATTTT. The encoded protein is CASRPRWWGQPQHF.

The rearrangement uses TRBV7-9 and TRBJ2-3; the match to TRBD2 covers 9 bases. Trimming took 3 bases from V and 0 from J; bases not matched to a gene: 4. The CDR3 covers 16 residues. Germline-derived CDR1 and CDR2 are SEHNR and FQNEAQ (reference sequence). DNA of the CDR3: TGTGCCAGCAGCTTCCTAGCGGGATCTAGCACAGATACGCAGTATTTT. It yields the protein CASSFLAGSSTDTQYF.

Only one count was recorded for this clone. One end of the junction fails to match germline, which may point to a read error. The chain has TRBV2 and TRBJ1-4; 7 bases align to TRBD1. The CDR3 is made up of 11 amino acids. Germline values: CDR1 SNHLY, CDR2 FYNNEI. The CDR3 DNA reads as TGTGCCAGCAGCAGACAGGGTGTAGCCCTTTTT. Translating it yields CASSRQGVALF.

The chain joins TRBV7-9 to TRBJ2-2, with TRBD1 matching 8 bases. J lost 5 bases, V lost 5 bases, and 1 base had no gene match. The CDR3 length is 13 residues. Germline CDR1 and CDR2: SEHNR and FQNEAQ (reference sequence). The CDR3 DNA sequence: TGTGCCAGCAGCCGGACAGGGACCGGGGAGCTGTTTTTT. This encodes CASSRTGTGELFF. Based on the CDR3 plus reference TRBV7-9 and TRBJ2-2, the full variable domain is DTGVSQNPRHKITKRGQNVTFRCDPISEHNRLYWYRQTLGQGPEFLTYFQNEAQLEKSRLLSDRFSAERPKGSFSTLEIQRTEQGDSAMYLCASSRTGTGELFFGEGSRLTVL.

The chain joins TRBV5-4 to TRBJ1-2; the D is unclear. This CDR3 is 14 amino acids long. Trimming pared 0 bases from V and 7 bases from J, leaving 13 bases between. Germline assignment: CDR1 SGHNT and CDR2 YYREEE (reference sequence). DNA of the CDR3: TGTGCCAGCAGCTTGGCCCAACCTGCTATTGGCTACACCTTC. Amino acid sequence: CASSLAQPAIGYTF.